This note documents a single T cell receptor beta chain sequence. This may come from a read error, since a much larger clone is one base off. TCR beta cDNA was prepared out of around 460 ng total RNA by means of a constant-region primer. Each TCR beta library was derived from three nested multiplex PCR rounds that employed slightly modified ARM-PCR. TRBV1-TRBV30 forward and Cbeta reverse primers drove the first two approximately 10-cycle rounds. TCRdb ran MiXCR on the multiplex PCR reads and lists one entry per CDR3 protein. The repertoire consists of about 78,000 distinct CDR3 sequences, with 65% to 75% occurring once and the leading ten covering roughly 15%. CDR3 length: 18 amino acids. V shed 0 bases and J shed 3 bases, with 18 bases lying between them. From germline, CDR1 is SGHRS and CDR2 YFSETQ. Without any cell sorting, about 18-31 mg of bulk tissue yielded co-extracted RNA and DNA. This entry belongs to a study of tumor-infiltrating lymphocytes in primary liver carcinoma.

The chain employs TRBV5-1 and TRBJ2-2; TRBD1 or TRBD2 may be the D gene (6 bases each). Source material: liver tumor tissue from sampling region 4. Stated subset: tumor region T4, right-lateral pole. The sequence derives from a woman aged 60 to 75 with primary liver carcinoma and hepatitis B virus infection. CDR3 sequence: CASSLEKGRTAHTGELFF. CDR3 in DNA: TGCGCCAGCAGCTTGGAGAAAGGGAGGACAGCTCACACCGGGGAGCTGTTTTTT.